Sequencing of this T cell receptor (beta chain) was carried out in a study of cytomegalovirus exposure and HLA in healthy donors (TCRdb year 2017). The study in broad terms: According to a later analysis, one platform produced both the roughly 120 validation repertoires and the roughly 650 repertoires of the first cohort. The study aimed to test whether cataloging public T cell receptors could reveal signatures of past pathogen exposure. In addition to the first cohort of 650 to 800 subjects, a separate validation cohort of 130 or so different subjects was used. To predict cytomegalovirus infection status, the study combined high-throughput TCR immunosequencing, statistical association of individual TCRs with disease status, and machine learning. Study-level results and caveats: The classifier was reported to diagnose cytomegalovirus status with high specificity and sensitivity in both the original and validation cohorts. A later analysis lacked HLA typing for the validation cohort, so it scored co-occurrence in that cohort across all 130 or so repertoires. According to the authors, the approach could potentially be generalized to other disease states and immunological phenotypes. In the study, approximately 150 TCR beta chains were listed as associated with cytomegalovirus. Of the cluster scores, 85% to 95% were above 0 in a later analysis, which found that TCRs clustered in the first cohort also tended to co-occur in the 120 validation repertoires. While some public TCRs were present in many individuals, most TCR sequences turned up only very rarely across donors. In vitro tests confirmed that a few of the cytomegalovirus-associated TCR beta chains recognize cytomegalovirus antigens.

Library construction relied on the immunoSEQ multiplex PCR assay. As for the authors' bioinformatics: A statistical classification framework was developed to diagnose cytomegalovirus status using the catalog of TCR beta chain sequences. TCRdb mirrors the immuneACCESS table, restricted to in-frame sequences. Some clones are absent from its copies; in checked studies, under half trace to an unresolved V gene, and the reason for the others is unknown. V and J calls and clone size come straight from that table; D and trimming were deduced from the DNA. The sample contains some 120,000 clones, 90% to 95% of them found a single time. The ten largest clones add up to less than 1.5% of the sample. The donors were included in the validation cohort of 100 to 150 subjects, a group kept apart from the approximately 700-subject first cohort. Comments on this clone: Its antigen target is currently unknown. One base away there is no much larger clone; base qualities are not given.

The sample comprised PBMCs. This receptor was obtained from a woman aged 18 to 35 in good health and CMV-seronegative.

This receptor carries the CDR3 CASGLTENTEAFF. The DNA sequence is as follows: TGTGCCAGCGGACTTACTGAAAACACTGAAGCTTTCTTT. The chain couples TRBV6-5 to TRBJ1-1; no confident D gene assignment can be made. CDR1 and CDR2, per the germline V gene, are MNHEY and SVGAGI. V and J lose 8 bases and 2 bases, and a span of 12 bases separates them. From cysteine to phenylalanine, the CDR3 is 13 amino acids long. The read is trimmed to its CDR3 DNA, 39 bases read in frame from base 1.